These 2 T cell receptor beta chains were all obtained from the same sample, sequenced in a study of T-cell memory formation after mild COVID-19 (dated by TCRdb to the early 2020s). The library was prepared using 5' RACE. Sequencing instrument: Illumina NovaSeq 6000. Clones were called with MiXCR by TCRdb after fastp trimmed the public reads at Q25, and only in-frame beta chains were retained. Rows with a matching CDR3 protein are joined into one entry that keeps the most common DNA and genes. The sample includes about 360,000 distinct CDR3 sequences, with approximately 15% observed a single time. About 20% of the sample lies in the top ten. Sequencing was carried out using PBMCs or a T cell subset sorted from them (not recorded which). Every receptor here comes from a man aged 18 to 30 who had mild COVID-19 (a few samples of this study predate the infection). The sample titles of this study are shuffled in the database, so cell type and time point are left out; the donor was told from shared clones.

This chain uses TRBV7-6 with TRBJ2-1, with 12 nucleotides matching TRBD2. The germline gives CDR1 SGHVS, CDR2 FNYEAQ. CDR3 length: 14 amino acids. V shed 5 bases, J shed 9 bases, and the junction held 5 bases outside the gene matches. The CDR3 DNA is TGTGCCAGCAGCCTCCTAGCGGGGGGGGCTGAGCAGTTCTTC. Amino acids: CASSLLAGGAEQFF.

This clonotype came up once. The chain joins TRBV7-9 to TRBJ1-4; D is ambiguous. Per the germline V gene, CDR1 is SEHNR and CDR2 is FQNEAQ (reference sequence). The CDR3 totals 16 residues. V was cut by 4 bases and J by 0 bases, with 12 bases left in between. The CDR3 DNA reads as TGTGCCAGCAGCTCCCGACGGATTACAACTAATGAAAAACTGTTTTTT. It is translated as CASSSRRITTNEKLFF.